This passage covers 17 T cell receptor beta chains from one sample sequenced in a study of T cell changes during pregnancy in multiple sclerosis (dated by TCRdb to between 2018 and 2021). Library preparation used the immunoSEQ multiplex PCR assay. TCRdb's version of the immuneACCESS table is confined to in-frame rearrangements and falls short of the full clone set. An unresolved V gene accounts for under half of the shortfall where checked; the remainder is of unknown origin. The sample profile shows approximately 120,000 clones; about 96% of them were found once. The biggest ten clones account for around 0.46% of the sample. Material: peripheral blood, obtained after pregnancy. The receptors derive from a female donor with multiple sclerosis, enrolled in a pregnancy study.

This clone showed up just once. This chain joins TRBV5-1 and TRBJ2-3, with TRBD2 matching over 8 bases. This CDR3 contains 14 residues. The germline gives CDR1 SGHRS, CDR2 YFSETQ. The junction had 4 bases not matched to a gene; V was cut back by 4 bases and J by 3 bases. This CDR3 reads CASSEGLGTDTQYF. CDR3 nucleotides: TGCGCCAGCAGCGAGGGACTAGGTACAGATACGCAGTATTTT.

This clone was detected only once. This rearrangement joins TRBV19 to TRBJ2-1; TRBD2 aligns across 8 bases. With 5 bases clipped from V and 0 bases from J, the junction kept 3 bases outside the gene matches. The CDR3 covers 15 residues. Looked up from germline, CDR1 is LNHDA and CDR2 is SQIVND (reference sequence). The CDR3 sequence: CASSPLAASYNEQFF. The CDR3 DNA reads TGTGCCAGTAGTCCACTAGCGGCCTCCTACAATGAGCAGTTCTTC.

The J gene is TRBJ2-5, the V gene TRBV4-2; D is perhaps TRBD2 (5 bases). The CDR3 sequence is 17 residues long. Trimming shortened V by 4 bases and J by 0 bases, and 18 bases separated the two germline ends. Germline CDR1 and CDR2: LGHNA and YNFKEQ. For the CDR3, the DNA is TGTGCCAGCAGCCGGAGCCTGGACTTCTTGTACCAAGAGACCCAGTACTTC. It encodes CASSRSLDFLYQETQYF.

The CDR3 DNA is TGTGCCAGCAGTTATCTGGCGGGACGGGGAGATACGCAGTATTTT. This translates into CASSYLAGRGDTQYF. This chain links TRBV6-6 with TRBJ2-3; perhaps TRBD2 as D (6 bases). CDR3 size: 15 residues. Per germline, CDR1 MNHNY and CDR2 SVGAGI (reference sequence). V gave up 3 bases and J gave up 5 bases, with 15 bases separating them.

The chain couples TRBV7-2 to TRBJ1-4; D gene uncertain. V was shortened by 2 bases and J by 0 bases, with 4 bases between the two germline ends. This CDR3 has 14 residues. Germline CDR1 is SGHTA and CDR2 is FQGNSA. The CDR3 here is CASSLIATNEKLFF. DNA of the CDR3: TGTGCCAGCAGCTTAATAGCAACTAATGAAAAACTGTTTTTT.

The CDR3 here is CASSQGLAGVYEQYF. The DNA of the CDR3 is TGTGCCAGCAGCCAGGGACTAGCGGGAGTATACGAGCAGTACTTC. This chain uses TRBV7-2 with TRBJ2-7, with 14 nucleotides matching TRBD2. The CDR3 has 15 amino acids. V lost 5 bases, J lost 4 bases, and 4 bases stayed unmatched. Germline V lookup: CDR1 SGHTA, CDR2 FQGNSA.

The chain recombines TRBV29-1 with TRBJ2-7; perhaps TRBD1 as D (5 bases). Germline CDR1 SQVTM, CDR2 ANQGSEA. This CDR3 has 15 amino acids. Trimming took 4 bases from V and 2 from J, leaving 18 bases between them. CDR3 nucleotide sequence: TGCAGCGTTGCGACGGCGCAGGGCTCGACCTACGAGCAGTACTTC. This encodes CSVATAQGSTYEQYF.

The rearrangement links TRBV5-1 to TRBJ1-4; no definite D call. The CDR3 totals 14 residues. Germline loops: CDR1 SGHRS, CDR2 YFSETQ. V was trimmed by 0 bases and J by 4 bases, leaving 7 bases between them. The CDR3 reads CASSLDRVNEKLFF. CDR3 in DNA: TGCGCCAGCAGCTTGGACAGAGTTAATGAAAAACTGTTTTTT.

This chain uses TRBV13 with TRBJ2-3; 7 bases agree with TRBD2. CDR3 length equals 14 residues. Unmatched junction bases numbered 11, after V lost 8 bases and J lost 6 bases. Germline-derived CDR1 and CDR2 are PRHDT and FYEKMQ (reference sequence). The CDR3 DNA reads as TGTGCCAGCCTGACTAGCAGGAGACGTGATACGCAGTATTTT. This sequence encodes CASLTSRRRDTQYF.

This chain connects TRBV2 to TRBJ2-1; TRBD1 is a possible D gene (6 bases). The CDR3 spans 14 residues. Germline CDR1 is SNHLY and CDR2 is FYNNEI. V lost 4 bases and J lost 7, with 14 bases in between. This CDR3 is CASSVQGRKNEQFF. The CDR3 bases are TGTGCCAGCAGTGTGCAGGGGCGCAAGAATGAGCAGTTCTTC.

V usage is TRBV28 and J usage is TRBJ2-2; 12 bases map to TRBD2. The V gene's germline CDR1 is MDHEN and CDR2 SYDVKM. V trimming: 5 bases; J trimming: 6 bases; junction bases outside the gene matches: 7. CDR3 length: 16 amino acids. CDR3 nucleotides: TGTGCCAGCAGTCCTACTAGCGGGAGGACCCCCGGGGAGCTGTTTTTT. This encodes CASSPTSGRTPGELFF.

J is TRBJ2-7 and V is TRBV4-2; 8 bases match TRBD1. The CDR3 runs to 14 residues. Germline CDR1 LGHNA, CDR2 YNFKEQ. V shed 4 bases, J shed 6 bases, and the junction held 8 bases outside the gene matches. The CDR3 reads CASSPDRGWGEQYF. CDR3 nucleotide sequence: TGTGCCAGCAGCCCCGACAGGGGATGGGGCGAGCAGTACTTC.

This chain connects TRBV9 to TRBJ2-1; the match to TRBD1 covers 9 bases. Germline-derived CDR1 and CDR2 are SGDLS and YYNGEE. This CDR3 region has 14 residues. Unmatched junction bases numbered 5, after V lost 4 bases and J lost 6 bases. The CDR3 region has the DNA TGTGCCAGCAGCCCTCGGACAGGGGTCAATGAGCAGTTCTTC. Translated: CASSPRTGVNEQFF.

The rearrangement uses TRBV11-1 and TRBJ2-7; no definite D call. This CDR3 spans 14 amino acids. Trimming pared 1 base from V and 0 bases from J, leaving 7 bases between. CDR1 and CDR2 (germline): SGHAT, FQDESV (reference sequence). For the CDR3, the DNA is TGTGCCAGCAGCTTAGGCCCGAGCTCCTACGAGCAGTACTTC. Encoded protein: CASSLGPSSYEQYF.

The V gene is TRBV5-1, the J gene TRBJ2-7; TRBD1 matches 9 bases. Germline CDR1 is SGHRS and CDR2 is YFSETQ. This CDR3 is built from 15 residues. The V segment lost 2 bases and the J segment 5 bases; nucleotides outside the gene matches: 8. CDR3 DNA sequence: TGCGCCAGCAGCTTACCGGGACAGGGCGCTCACGAGCAGTACTTC. Translation: CASSLPGQGAHEQYF. The full variable domain, in which reference TRBV5-1 and TRBJ2-7 provide the parts outside the CDR3, is KAGVTQTPRYLIKTRGQQVTLSCSPISGHRSVSWYQQTPGQGLQFLFEYFSETQRNKGNFPGRFSGRQFSNSRSEMNVSTLELGDSALYLCASSLPGQGAHEQYFGPGTRLTVT.

The V call is TRBV10-3, the J call TRBJ2-3; weak D call: TRBD2 (7 bases). In germline, CDR1 is ENHRY, CDR2 SYGVKD. V lost 5 bases, J lost 0 bases, and 12 bases lay in between. This CDR3 spans 15 amino acids. The CDR3 is CAISTGTTSTDTQYF. The DNA for the CDR3 is TGTGCCATCAGTACAGGGACTACTAGCACAGATACGCAGTATTTT.

This sequence joins TRBV27 and TRBJ2-5; D is ambiguous. Trimming took off 5 bases at V and 1 base at J, with 11 bases between the two ends. The CDR3 runs to 14 residues. Germline assignment: CDR1 MNHEY and CDR2 SMNVEV (reference sequence). CDR3 sequence reads: CASSPRTFQETQYF. CDR3 bases: TGTGCCAGCAGTCCCCGAACTTTCCAAGAGACCCAGTACTTC.